A single sample gave rise to the 24 T cell receptor beta chains below, sequenced in a study of blood T cell repertoires in COVID-19. The assay was immunoSEQ multiplex PCR, and TCRdb's table has in-frame clones only and misses some. The repertoire has about 82,000 clones, 75% to 85% of them found once; the top ten carry roughly a third. The sequencing input was peripheral blood. The receptor source for this set is a man aged 55-75 years with COVID-19, enrolled during active disease.

The chain recombines TRBV9 with TRBJ2-1, with unresolved D. The CDR3 sequence is 15 residues long. V lost 4 bases and J 0 bases, leaving 11 bases between the germline ends. Germline V gene lookup returns CDR1 SGDLS and CDR2 YYNGEE. The DNA of the CDR3 is TGTGCCAGCAGCCACCGCTGGGCCTCCTACAATGAGCAGTTCTTC. It is translated as CASSHRWASYNEQFF.

This chain uses TRBV5-1 with TRBJ2-1, with D unclear. CDR1 is SGHRS, CDR2 YFSETQ, per germline. Trimming removed 0 bases from V and 5 bases from J, with 6 bases in between. The CDR3 has 13 residues. In nucleotides, the CDR3 is TGCGCCAGCAGCTTGGGTTACAACAATGAGCAGTTCTTC. Amino acids: CASSLGYNNEQFF.

The chain joins TRBV2 to TRBJ2-1; 10 positions agree with TRBD2. V shed 1 base, J shed 7 bases, and the junction held 1 base outside the gene matches. The germline CDR1 and CDR2 sequences are SNHLY and FYNNEI. The CDR3 sequence is 14 residues long. In DNA, the CDR3 is TGTGCCAGCAGTGAAGGGACTAGCGGTAATGAGCAGTTCTTC. Translating gives CASSEGTSGNEQFF. The full variable domain, with the rest looked up from reference TRBV2 and TRBJ2-1, is EPEVTQTPSHQVTQMGQEVILRCVPISNHLYFYWYRQILGQKVEFLVSFYNNEISEKSEIFDDQFSVERPDGSNFTLKIRSTKLEDSAMYFCASSEGTSGNEQFFGPGTRLTVL.

V and J are TRBV5-1 and TRBJ1-2, with D possibly matching TRBD1 (6 bases). Germline V CDR1 and CDR2: SGHRS, YFSETQ. The V gene lost 3 bases and the J gene lost 3 bases, with 12 bases spanning the gap. This CDR3 comprises 14 residues. In DNA form, the CDR3 reads TGCGCCAGCAGCTCTGCGGCAGGGGACTATGGCTACACCTTC. Translation gives CASSSAAGDYGYTF.

V usage is TRBV5-1 and J usage is TRBJ2-1, with 7 bases matching TRBD2. The V and J ends lost 9 bases and 1 base, in that order; junction bases with no gene match: 10. This CDR3 comprises 15 residues. CDR1 and CDR2 (germline): SGHRS, YFSETQ. The CDR3 DNA reads as TGCGCCACCACTACGGGCGGGGGATCCTACAATGAGCAGTTCTTC. Its protein is CATTTGGGSYNEQFF. The complete variable domain, with remaining parts taken from reference TRBV5-1 and TRBJ2-1, reads KAGVTQTPRYLIKTRGQQVTLSCSPISGHRSVSWYQQTPGQGLQFLFEYFSETQRNKGNFPGRFSGRQFSNSRSEMNVSTLELGDSALYLCATTTGGGSYNEQFFGPGTRLTVL.

The chain combines TRBV11-2 with TRBJ1-2, with D perhaps matching TRBD1 (5 bases). CDR1 SGHAT and CDR2 FQNNGV come from the germline V gene. This CDR3 has 14 amino acids. Deletions cut 4 bases from V and 0 bases from J, with 9 bases between. Written as DNA, the CDR3 is TGTGCCAGCAGCTGGGGCTCGTCTAACTATGGCTACACCTTC. Translation gives CASSWGSSNYGYTF.

V and J are TRBV6-4 and TRBJ2-3; TRBD2 matches at 8 bases. With 8 bases clipped from V and 2 bases from J, the junction kept 9 bases outside the gene matches. This CDR3 is built from 15 residues. CDR1 and CDR2 (germline): MRHNA, SNTAGT. The DNA of the CDR3 is TGTGCCAGCGCAGCCGGGGGGGGCAACACAGATACGCAGTATTTT. This translates into CASAAGGGNTDTQYF.

The J gene is TRBJ2-7, the V gene TRBV6-5; 8 nucleotides agree with TRBD2. This CDR3 has 10 amino acids. Trimming took 6 bases from V and 11 from J; bases not matched to a gene: 3. The germline gives CDR1 MNHEY, CDR2 SVGAGI. The DNA for the CDR3 is TGTGCCAGCAGGAAGACTAGCGAGTACTTC. It codes for CASRKTSEYF.

J is TRBJ2-7 and V is TRBV5-1; TRBD1 matches 8 bases. The length of the CDR3 is 16 residues. From germline, CDR1 is SGHRS and CDR2 YFSETQ. Trimming took 4 bases from V and 2 from J; bases not matched to a gene: 11. For the CDR3, the DNA is TGCGCCAGCAGCAGACGAATGGGACAGGTACCCTACGAGCAGTACTTC. It translates to CASSRRMGQVPYEQYF.

This clone was seen a few times. The V gene is TRBV6-5, the J gene TRBJ2-4; TRBD2 agrees at 9 bases. V dropped 7 bases and J dropped 0; count of bases not matched to a gene: 4. The germline V gene has CDR1 MNHEY and CDR2 SVGAGI. This CDR3 is 15 amino acids long. The CDR3 region is CASILAGIAKNIQYF. DNA of the CDR3: TGTGCCAGCATCCTAGCGGGGATAGCCAAAAACATTCAGTACTTC.

This clone was counted between two and nine times. The gene calls are TRBV29-1 and TRBJ2-7; possibly TRBD1 for D (5 bases). V lost 7 bases and J lost 0, with 13 bases in between. The CDR3 length is 13 residues. CDR1 is SQVTM, CDR2 ANQGSEA, per germline. The CDR3 nucleotides are TGCAGCGCAGAAGGGGATGACTCCTACGAGCAGTACTTC. It codes for CSAEGDDSYEQYF.

The rearrangement joins TRBV5-1 to TRBJ2-1; 10 bases agree with TRBD1. The CDR3 covers 14 residues. The V gene's germline CDR1 is SGHRS and CDR2 YFSETQ. Trimming removed 4 bases from V and 7 bases from J; junction bases left unmatched: 5. The CDR3 nucleotides are TGCGCCAGCAGCCGGACAGGGGGAGTGAATGAGCAGTTCTTC. Its translation is CASSRTGGVNEQFF.

The V call is TRBV5-6, the J call TRBJ1-2, with 7 nucleotides matching TRBD1. The CDR3 totals 13 residues. In germline, CDR1 is SGHDT, CDR2 YYEEEE. V was pared by 4 bases and J by 13 bases, with 13 bases of the junction left unmatched. For the CDR3, the DNA is TGTGCCAGCAGCCCGCTTGGGACAGCCTCTTCCACCTTC. The encoded protein is CASSPLGTASSTF.

CDR3 residues: CASSVGSSSYEQYF. Written as DNA, the CDR3 is TGTGCCAGCAGCGTAGGCTCGAGCTCCTACGAGCAGTACTTC. The rearrangement joins TRBV9 to TRBJ2-7; D not certain. The CDR3 loop spans 14 amino acids. CDR1 SGDLS and CDR2 YYNGEE come from the germline V gene. Trimming removed 0 bases from V and 0 bases from J, with 7 bases in between.

This clone has just one count. This chain links TRBV7-9 with TRBJ1-6; 7 bases are a match to TRBD1. The CDR3 runs to 13 residues. The V and J ends lost 5 bases and 10 bases, in that order; junction bases with no gene match: 5. Germline assignment: CDR1 SEHNR and CDR2 FQNEAQ (reference sequence). Here the CDR3 DNA reads TGTGCCAGCAGCCCGCAGGGGGACTCACCCCTCCACTTT. It is translated as CASSPQGDSPLHF.

The count of this clone is one. This chain uses TRBV5-4 with TRBJ1-1; a weak D match, TRBD1 (6 bases). Deletions cut 2 bases from V and 5 bases from J, with 13 bases between. Germline lookup yields CDR1 SGHNT and CDR2 YYREEE (reference sequence). The CDR3 sequence is 14 residues long. DNA of the CDR3: TGTGCCAGCAGCTTACGGGGGGCAGGGACTGAAGCTTTCTTT. This codes for CASSLRGAGTEAFF. Supplemented by reference TRBV5-4 and TRBJ1-1, the full variable domain reads ETGVTQSPTHLIKTRGQQVTLRCSSQSGHNTVSWYQQALGQGPQFIFQYYREEENGRGNFPPRFSGLQFPNYSSELNVNALELDDSALYLCASSLRGAGTEAFFGQGTRLTVV.

V gene TRBV9 combines with J gene TRBJ1-2; 10 bases match TRBD1. The CDR3 is 18 amino acids. The germline gives CDR1 SGDLS, CDR2 YYNGEE. With 3 bases clipped from V and 3 bases from J, the junction kept 14 bases outside the gene matches. The CDR3 spells CASSGRDRDRGFDYGYTF. CDR3 sequence (DNA): TGTGCCAGCAGCGGTAGGGACCGGGACAGGGGCTTCGACTATGGCTACACCTTC.

In this sample, this clone turned up once. The CDR3 DNA sequence: TGTGCCAGCAGGGTGACAGGGGGCGAGCGTGGCTACACCTTC. Translation: CASRVTGGERGYTF. The genes are TRBV6-5 and TRBJ1-2; 10 positions match TRBD1. CDR1 MNHEY and CDR2 SVGAGI come from the germline V gene. The CDR3 runs to 14 residues. Trimming cost V 6 bases and J 7 bases; bases outside gene matches: 8.

The V and J genes are TRBV11-2 and TRBJ2-7, with 10 bases matching TRBD1. This CDR3 spans 14 amino acids. The V segment lost 1 base and the J segment 7 bases; nucleotides outside the gene matches: 4. Germline V gene lookup returns CDR1 SGHAT and CDR2 FQNNGV. The CDR3 nucleotides are TGTGCCAGCAGCTTAGGGACAGGGGGGTGGGAGCAGTACTTC. This translates into CASSLGTGGWEQYF.

The chain uses TRBV9 and TRBJ1-1, with a possible D match to TRBD1 (6 bases). Trimming shortened V by 7 bases and J by 1 base, and 20 bases separated the two germline ends. Germline CDR1 reads SGDLS; CDR2 reads YYNGEE. The CDR3 is 16 amino acids. The CDR3 sequence: CASASGGRIGNTEAFF. CDR3 DNA: TGTGCCAGCGCCTCCGGGGGGCGGATTGGGAACACTGAAGCTTTCTTT.

In this sample, this clone turned up many times. V is TRBV7-3 and J is TRBJ2-1; D gene unclear. The V gene lost 0 bases and the J gene lost 5 bases, with 14 bases spanning the gap. Germline-derived CDR1 and CDR2 are SGHTA and FQGTGA. This CDR3 has 16 residues. The CDR3 region is CASSLTGSRGHNEQFF. CDR3 nucleotides: TGTGCCAGCAGCTTAACCGGCTCCCGAGGTCACAATGAGCAGTTCTTC.

The V and J genes are TRBV5-1 and TRBJ1-1; the D gene is possibly TRBD1 (5 bases). The germline V gene has CDR1 SGHRS and CDR2 YFSETQ. This CDR3 has 16 residues. V shed 6 bases and J shed 1 base, with 19 bases lying between them. CDR3 DNA: TGCGCCAGCACCTTCCAGGCCCGGACACCGAACACTGAAGCTTTCTTT. Translated, it gives CASTFQARTPNTEAFF.

The chain joins TRBV18 to TRBJ1-2; D might be TRBD1 (5 bases). V was pared by 2 bases and J by 7 bases, with 23 bases between. Germline-derived CDR1 and CDR2 are KGHSH and LQKENI. CDR3 length: 17 residues. Here the CDR3 reads CASSPFGGGTSQSGYTF. Written as DNA, the CDR3 is TGTGCCAGCTCACCATTTGGAGGAGGGACCTCTCAAAGTGGCTACACCTTC.

V is TRBV19 and J is TRBJ2-3; 7 bases match TRBD2. J lost 3 bases, V lost 8 bases, and 5 bases had no gene match. The germline V gene encodes CDR1 LNHDA and CDR2 SQIVND (reference sequence). The CDR3 is 13 residues long. In DNA, the CDR3 is TGTGCCAGTGGTAGGGGAGGGACAGATACGCAGTATTTT. Translating it yields CASGRGGTDTQYF.